The rows below give T cell receptor beta chains drawn from one sample of a study of blood T cell repertoires in COVID-19. Measured with immunoSEQ multiplex PCR; TCRdb has only the in-frame clones, and not every one. The data contain approximately 530,000 clones, roughly nine tenths of them singletons. The sample comprised peripheral blood. The receptors originated from a woman aged 45-65 years with COVID-19, enrolled during active disease. CDR3s include the opening cysteine and the closing phenylalanine or tryptophan. A D gene is named only where the DNA matches it firmly.

J	V	D	CDR3	DNA
TRBJ1-2	TRBV4-2	.	CASSQDPSGLYGYTF	TGTGCCAGCAGCCAGGACCCCAGCGGGCTCTATGGCTACACCTTC
TRBJ2-1	TRBV11-3	.	CASSLESDEQFF	TGTGCCAGCAGCTTAGAATCCGATGAGCAGTTCTTC
TRBJ1-2	TRBV5-4	.	CASSLNGGRGYGYTF	TGTGCCAGCAGCTTGAACGGAGGCCGGGGCTATGGCTACACCTTC
TRBJ2-2	TRBV5-1	TRBD1	CASTPQGAPNTGELFF	TGCGCCAGCACGCCACAGGGGGCACCGAACACCGGGGAGCTGTTTTTT
TRBJ1-2	TRBV24-1	TRBD1	CATSDGKGGQGVYGYTF	TGTGCCACCAGTGATGGAAAAGGTGGACAGGGTGTCTATGGCTACACCTTC
TRBJ1-2	TRBV7-2	.	CASSLVGGGYTF	TGTGCCAGCAGCTTAGTGGGGGGAGGCTACACCTTC
TRBJ2-5	TRBV19	TRBD2	CASMGRGTSPETQYF	TGTGCCAGTATGGGGCGGGGGACGTCCCCGGAGACCCAGTACTTC
TRBJ1-1	TRBV11-2	TRBD1	CASSLLRGRRGNTEAFF	TGTGCCAGCAGCTTGCTCAGGGGGCGGAGGGGGAACACTGAAGCTTTCTTT
TRBJ1-5	TRBV2	.	CASKEGRNQPQHF	TGTGCCAGCAAAGAGGGGAGGAATCAGCCCCAGCATTTT
TRBJ1-1	TRBV6-5	TRBD1	CASSQTGLNTEAFF	TGTGCCAGCAGCCAGACAGGGTTGAACACTGAAGCTTTCTTT
TRBJ2-7	TRBV6-1	.	CASSDLYRGGSYEQYF	TGTGCCAGCAGTGACTTATACAGGGGAGGTTCCTACGAGCAGTACTTC
TRBJ2-3	TRBV24-1	TRBD2	CATSDQTSGDTDTQYF	TGTGCCACCAGTGACCAGACTAGCGGGGACACAGATACGCAGTATTTT
TRBJ2-7	TRBV7-2	TRBD2	CASSATSGSVGYEQYF	TGTGCCAGCAGCGCGACTAGCGGGTCCGTCGGATACGAGCAGTACTTC
TRBJ2-2	TRBV24-1	.	CATSDFLAGELFF	TGTGCCACCAGTGATTTTCTAGCCGGGGAGCTGTTTTTT